Detailed here is one T cell receptor beta chain. Its antigen is unidentified. Libraries were prepared by immunoSEQ multiplex PCR; TCRdb keeps only in-frame clonotypes and omits some of them. The table shows 65,000 to 90,000 clones, with approximately 88% occurring only once. Germline CDR1 reads SGHVS; CDR2 reads FQNEAQ. V trimming: 0 bases; J trimming: 7 bases; junction bases outside the gene matches: 7. The CDR3 has 15 amino acids. The sample comes from a study of T cell responses to AZD1222 COVID-19 vaccine. Study-wide findings and caveats: Among the donors, most were white British and more were female, and clonal diversity was possibly underestimated. Unmutated regions of variants are reportedly targeted by nearly half of spike-specific TCRs. Baseline seropositives among AZD1222 recipients totaled only six.

The source was peripheral blood, collected on day 0 of AZD1222 vaccination. The TCR originated in an adult in good health. The V gene is TRBV7-8, the J gene TRBJ2-7, with 9 bases matching TRBD1. CDR3 nucleotide sequence: TGTGCCAGCAGCTTAGCTTCGGGACAGGGTGGTGAGCAGTACTTC. Its protein is CASSLASGQGGEQYF.